The 2 T cell receptor beta chains below were found in one sample sequenced in a study of cytomegalovirus exposure and HLA in healthy donors. The PCR made use of 60 Vbeta and 13 Jbeta primers. Method: immunoSEQ multiplex PCR; TCRdb's copy keeps in-frame clones and lacks some. The sample gives around 160,000 clones, about 70% of which show up once; 2.5% to 3% is in the top ten. Sequenced: PBMCs. The receptor set was obtained from a woman aged 40 to 50 in good health and CMV-seropositive.

This clone has only a few counts. Mismatch with germline at one junction end may stem from a read error. The CDR3 spells CSSSFDGQAYNSPLHF. CDR3 nucleotides: TGTTCCAGCAGCTTTGATGGGCAAGCCTATAATTCACCCCTCCACTTT. V is TRBV7-9 and J is TRBJ1-6; no clear D gene. The CDR3 runs to 16 residues. The germline V gene has CDR1 SEHNR and CDR2 FQNEAQ (reference sequence).

In its sample, this clone was seen a few times. This chain joins TRBV5-5 and TRBJ2-7; D remains ambiguous. The germline gives CDR1 SGHKS, CDR2 YYEKEE (reference sequence). Trimming pared 4 bases from V and 2 bases from J, leaving 7 bases between. The CDR3 length is 12 residues. Written as DNA, the CDR3 is TGTGCCAGCAGCACTACCGCCTACGAGCAGTACTTC. Translated, it gives CASSTTAYEQYF.